This T cell receptor beta chain is drawn from a study of cytomegalovirus exposure and HLA in healthy donors. Study-wide findings and caveats: Accurate predictions that matched the HLA-A and HLA-B alleles of most subjects were reportedly made from TCR beta sequences. In an earlier analysis, about 87% or about 30%: the productive usage of most TCR beta V segments.

As regards this clone: Its antigen is as yet unknown.

The primer mix had 60 Vbeta and 13 Jbeta primers. Profiling relied on immunoSEQ multiplex PCR, and the TCRdb table lists in-frame clones only, not all of them. Of roughly 98,000 clones in the sample, about 81% were seen once. The CDR3 runs to 15 residues. Germline loops: CDR1 SGHAT, CDR2 FQDESV (reference sequence). V was pared by 1 base and J by 4 bases, with 13 bases between. Specimen: PBMCs. The receptor was derived from a young man in good health and CMV-seropositive. The chain couples TRBV11-1 to TRBJ1-1, with D possibly matching TRBD1 (5 bases). CDR3 sequence: CASSLEVGQATEAFF. CDR3 bases: TGTGCCAGCAGCTTAGAGGTGGGGCAGGCCACTGAAGCTTTCTTT. The full variable domain, completed using reference TRBV11-1 and TRBJ1-1, is EAEVAQSPRYKITEKSQAVAFWCDPISGHATLYWYRQILGQGPELLVQFQDESVVDDSQLPKDRFSAERLKGVDSTLKIQPAELGDSAMYLCASSLEVGQATEAFFGQGTRLTVV.